This entry lists 21 T cell receptor beta chains sequenced from one sample in a study of shared clonotypes between healthy human individuals. CD45RO-negative cells were positively selected for CCR7, leaving out terminally differentiated effector memory CD45RA+ cells. Sequenced by immunoSEQ multiplex PCR; TCRdb stores in-frame clones only, minus some. The top ten hold about 25% of the sample, which has about 750,000 clones, about 92% seen once. The material sequenced was naive CD8+ T cells sorted from blood. The origin of the receptors is a man aged 30-40 years in good health.

The rearrangement links TRBV7-9 to TRBJ2-7, with a weak D call TRBD1 (6 bases). Trimming left V 8 bases short and J 2 bases short, with 13 bases between. The germline V gene has CDR1 SEHNR and CDR2 FQNEAQ (reference sequence). This CDR3 is built from 13 residues. CDR3 nucleotides: TGTGCCAGCTCAGGGGTCTCCCCCTACGAGCAGTACTTC. It yields the protein CASSGVSPYEQYF.

V usage is TRBV6-1 and J usage is TRBJ2-7; 10 positions match TRBD2. Germline loops: CDR1 MNHNS, CDR2 SASEGT. Germline trimming cut 4 bases from V and 6 bases from J; bases unmatched to any gene: 6. The CDR3 extends over 14 amino acids. CDR3: CASSVGLASGEQYF. CDR3 DNA sequence: TGTGCCAGCAGTGTGGGACTAGCGTCAGGCGAGCAGTACTTC.

The chain couples TRBV28 to TRBJ1-1; possibly TRBD1 for D (5 bases). Trimming pared 7 bases from V and 0 bases from J, leaving 9 bases between. The CDR3 extends over 13 amino acids. Per the germline V gene, CDR1 is MDHEN and CDR2 is SYDVKM. The CDR3 spells CASTLTVNTEAFF. Written as DNA, the CDR3 is TGTGCCAGCACCCTGACAGTGAACACTGAAGCTTTCTTT.

The chain uses TRBV2 and TRBJ1-4; weak D call: TRBD1 (6 bases). Germline V CDR1 and CDR2: SNHLY, FYNNEI. The CDR3 consists of 15 residues. V lost 9 bases, J lost 1 base, and 15 bases lay in between. The CDR3 DNA reads TGTGCCAGGCTGGGGGCCACAGGAACTAATGAAAAACTGTTTTTT. It yields the protein CARLGATGTNEKLFF.

The chain recombines TRBV7-2 with TRBJ2-3, with 9 bases lining up with TRBD2. The CDR3 is made up of 16 amino acids. Trimming cost V 5 bases and J 3 bases; bases outside gene matches: 9. Per the germline V gene, CDR1 is SGHTA and CDR2 is FQGNSA. This CDR3 reads CASSQIAGEETDTQYF. The CDR3 DNA reads TGTGCCAGCAGCCAAATAGCGGGAGAGGAAACAGATACGCAGTATTTT.

The chain employs TRBV19 and TRBJ1-4, with 7 positions matching TRBD1. Germline V gene sequence: CDR1 LNHDA, CDR2 SQIVND (reference sequence). The CDR3 length is 15 residues. V trimming: 7 bases; J trimming: 5 bases; junction bases outside the gene matches: 10. CDR3 protein: CASNTWTGSNEKLFF. The CDR3 DNA sequence: TGTGCCAGTAACACATGGACAGGCTCAAATGAAAAACTGTTTTTT.

This clone was found once. The rearrangement links TRBV5-1 to TRBJ2-2; 8 bases are a match to TRBD2. With V trimmed by 3 bases and J by 8 bases, 9 bases remained unmatched. This CDR3 has 15 amino acids. Germline V gene data show CDR1 as SGHRS and CDR2 as YFSETQ. This chain's CDR3 is CASSSPAGVGGELFF. CDR3 nucleotide sequence: TGCGCCAGCAGCTCCCCAGCGGGAGTCGGGGGGGAGCTGTTTTTT.

Comment on this clone: Other DNA sequences in the same sample also yield this CDR3. The CDR3 DNA is TGTGCCAGCAGCTTATTGGCAGGGGGCCCTAATGAGCAGTTCTTC. Amino acids: CASSLLAGGPNEQFF. V usage is TRBV11-2 and J usage is TRBJ2-1; 8 nucleotides line up with TRBD1. Germline lookup yields CDR1 SGHAT and CDR2 FQNNGV. This CDR3 has 15 amino acids. V lost 2 bases, J lost 7 bases, and 7 bases stayed unmatched.

This chain links TRBV27 with TRBJ2-7, with a possible D match to TRBD2 (6 bases). V was shortened by 2 bases and J by 7 bases, with 9 bases between the two germline ends. The CDR3 sequence is 12 residues long. The germline CDR1 and CDR2 sequences are MNHEY and SMNVEV (reference sequence). CDR3 loop: CASSLTAGEQYF. The CDR3 DNA is TGTGCCAGCAGTTTAACCGCGGGGGAGCAGTACTTC.

The chain is built from TRBV5-1 and TRBJ2-5; 8 positions match TRBD1. J lost 5 bases, V lost 0 bases, and 9 bases had no gene match. CDR1 and CDR2 (germline): SGHRS, YFSETQ. This CDR3 has 16 residues. The CDR3 protein is CASSLALTGASETQYF. CDR3 bases: TGCGCCAGCAGCTTGGCTTTGACAGGGGCGTCGGAGACCCAGTACTTC.

The chain couples TRBV28 to TRBJ2-5; 7 bases are shared with TRBD1. V lost 3 bases, J lost 4 bases, and 2 bases stayed unmatched. Germline V lookup: CDR1 MDHEN, CDR2 SYDVKM. CDR3 length: 13 residues. CDR3 nucleotides: TGTGCCAGCAGTTTTTACAGGGGAGAGACCCAGTACTTC. The encoded protein is CASSFYRGETQYF.

On this clone itself: Distinct nucleotide sequences in the sample also encode this CDR3. As DNA, the CDR3 is TGTGCCAGCAGTTTAGATGCAACTAATGAAAAACTGTTTTTT. Translation gives CASSLDATNEKLFF. The rearrangement links TRBV27 to TRBJ1-4; D not certain. CDR1 is MNHEY, CDR2 SMNVEV, per germline (reference sequence). The CDR3 covers 14 residues. Between the trimmed V and J ends, which lost 2 bases and 0 bases, there was a span of 4 bases.

The DNA for the CDR3 is TGTGCCACCTCAACTTGGAGTCGGGATATGAGGGAGACCCAGTACTTC. Encoded protein: CATSTWSRDMRETQYF. The V and J genes are TRBV2 and TRBJ2-5, with D possibly TRBD2 on 5 matching bases. Germline V gene sequence: CDR1 SNHLY, CDR2 FYNNEI. V was trimmed by 10 bases and J by 5 bases, leaving 26 bases between them. The CDR3 has 16 amino acids.

The chain links TRBV28 to TRBJ2-7, with D possibly matching TRBD1 (5 bases). Trimming left V 4 bases short and J 3 bases short, with 19 bases between. The CDR3 length is 16 residues. CDR1 is MDHEN and CDR2 is SYDVKM in the germline V gene. The CDR3 DNA sequence: TGTGCCAGCAGTTGGGGAAAAGGGGTAAGGGGCTACGAGCAGTACTTC. The encoded protein is CASSWGKGVRGYEQYF.

The chain recombines TRBV15 with TRBJ2-5, with D possibly called TRBD1 or TRBD2 (5 bases each). Germline CDR1 LNHNV, CDR2 YYDKDF (reference sequence). This CDR3 is 14 amino acids long. V was trimmed by 4 bases and J by 5 bases, leaving 14 bases between them. This CDR3 is CATSTSFREETQYF. The CDR3 DNA sequence: TGTGCCACCAGCACCAGTTTCAGGGAGGAGACCCAGTACTTC.

The rearrangement links TRBV6-1 to TRBJ1-1, with D maybe TRBD1 (6 bases). Germline CDR1 reads MNHNS; CDR2 reads SASEGT. Between the trimmed V and J ends, which lost 7 bases and 1 base, there was a span of 13 bases. This CDR3 has 14 residues. For the CDR3, the DNA is TGTGCCAGCACCAAAGGAGGGGGGAACACTGAAGCTTTCTTT. This sequence encodes CASTKGGGNTEAFF.

The chain has TRBV5-4 and TRBJ2-1; 10 bases map to TRBD2. The CDR3 is 18 residues long. CDR1 SGHNT and CDR2 YYREEE come from the germline V gene (reference sequence). Germline trimming cut 3 bases from V and 3 bases from J; bases unmatched to any gene: 12. CDR3 amino acids: CASSSSPSGRVLYNEQFF. CDR3 nucleotides: TGTGCCAGCAGCTCCTCCCCAAGCGGGAGGGTTCTCTACAATGAGCAGTTCTTC.

This chain connects TRBV5-1 to TRBJ2-2; TRBD1 agrees at 9 bases. Germline-derived CDR1 and CDR2 are SGHRS and YFSETQ. The CDR3 runs 15 residues. J was trimmed by 2 bases and V by 7 bases; bases with no gene match: 6. CDR3 nucleotide sequence: TGCGCCAGCGGCGAGGGACAGGGAAACACCGGGGAGCTGTTTTTT. It codes for CASGEGQGNTGELFF.

The chain joins TRBV5-1 to TRBJ2-7, with 9 bases that match TRBD1. The trim removed 3 bases at V and 7 bases at J, leaving 8 bases unmatched. The germline V gene encodes CDR1 SGHRS and CDR2 YFSETQ. The CDR3 runs 14 residues. CDR3 amino acids: CASSSGTGPGEQYF. Here the CDR3 DNA reads TGCGCCAGCAGCTCAGGGACAGGGCCGGGTGAGCAGTACTTC.

This clone was detected only once. The J gene is TRBJ2-7, the V gene TRBV6-1; D is unresolved. The germline V gene encodes CDR1 MNHNS and CDR2 SASEGT. The CDR3 is 13 amino acids. The V end lost 2 bases, the J end lost 2 bases, and 7 bases lay between the germline ends. For the CDR3, the DNA is TGTGCCAGCAGTGAAAGGTCTCCCTACGAGCAGTACTTC. It yields the protein CASSERSPYEQYF.

This clone was picked up one time. This rearrangement joins TRBV5-1 to TRBJ2-7; 7 bases agree with TRBD1. V shed 4 bases, J shed 3 bases, and the junction held 10 bases outside the gene matches. The germline V gene has CDR1 SGHRS and CDR2 YFSETQ. The length of the CDR3 is 15 residues. The CDR3: CASSQNRGQLYEQYF. In DNA, the CDR3 is TGCGCCAGCAGCCAGAACAGGGGCCAGCTCTACGAGCAGTACTTC.